The rows below give T cell receptor beta chains drawn from one sample of a study of CD8 T cells in ankylosing spondylitis. TCRdb passed the 5' RACE reads through MiXCR, listing each CDR3 protein once. The sample has some 140,000 distinct CDR3 sequences, roughly 8% seen once. Sequencing input: synovial fluid, either unsorted or a sorted T cell fraction (not recorded which). These receptors were taken from a male donor with ankylosing spondylitis. Both conserved end residues are part of each CDR3. The order of the fields is D gene, J gene, V gene, clone size, CDR3 protein, CDR3 DNA. A D gene is named only where the DNA matches it firmly. Clone size is shown for a subset of rows, as once, few, many or a class of expanded clone.

d_call: -
j_call: TRBJ2-7
v_call: TRBV7-2
clone_size: many
cdr3_aa: CASSLDAREYEQYF
cdr3_nt: TGTGCCAGCAGCTTAGACGCCAGGGAGTACGAGCAGTACTTC

d_call: TRBD1
j_call: TRBJ2-5
v_call: TRBV5-5
clone_size: few
cdr3_aa: CASTSSGTGWETQYF
cdr3_nt: TGTGCCAGCACCTCCTCCGGGACAGGGTGGGAGACCCAGTACTTC

d_call: -
j_call: TRBJ2-5
v_call: TRBV20-1
clone_size: many
cdr3_aa: CSAREVIGGPQETQYF
cdr3_nt: TGCAGTGCTAGAGAGGTGATCGGGGGCCCTCAAGAGACCCAGTACTTC

d_call: -
j_call: TRBJ2-7
v_call: TRBV6-2/TRBV6-3
clone_size: many
cdr3_aa: CASSLGDGFTYEQYF
cdr3_nt: TGTGCCAGCAGCTTGGGGGACGGCTTCACCTACGAGCAGTACTTC

d_call: TRBD1
j_call: TRBJ2-7
v_call: TRBV7-9
clone_size: once
cdr3_aa: CASSLTGDVFVQYF
cdr3_nt: TGTGCCAGCAGCTTGACAGGGGACGTTTTTGTGCAGTACTTC

d_call: -
j_call: TRBJ2-3
v_call: TRBV20-1
clone_size: many
cdr3_aa: CSATTKGGTDTQYF
cdr3_nt: TGCAGTGCTACGACCAAAGGCGGCACAGATACGCAGTATTTT

d_call: TRBD2
j_call: TRBJ2-1
v_call: TRBV9
clone_size: many
cdr3_aa: CASSVGAGGHSEQFF
cdr3_nt: TGTGCCAGCAGCGTGGGGGCGGGGGGCCATAGTGAGCAGTTCTTC

d_call: TRBD1
j_call: TRBJ1-1
v_call: TRBV11-2
clone_size: -
cdr3_aa: CASSPSGGYTEAFF
cdr3_nt: TGTGCCAGCAGCCCCTCAGGGGGCTACACTGAAGCTTTCTTT

d_call: -
j_call: TRBJ2-5
v_call: TRBV2
clone_size: few
cdr3_aa: CASSDLRGTQYF
cdr3_nt: TGTGCCAGCAGTGACCTGCGGGGGACCCAGTACTTC

d_call: TRBD1
j_call: TRBJ1-2
v_call: TRBV5-4
clone_size: many
cdr3_aa: CASSFPGQGDYGYTF
cdr3_nt: TGTGCCAGCAGCTTCCCGGGACAGGGGGACTATGGCTACACCTTC

d_call: -
j_call: TRBJ2-7
v_call: TRBV4-1
clone_size: many
cdr3_aa: CASSQDFWGSEQYF
cdr3_nt: TGCGCCAGCAGCCAAGATTTCTGGGGGAGCGAGCAGTACTTC

d_call: TRBD1
j_call: TRBJ1-3
v_call: TRBV24-1
clone_size: -
cdr3_aa: CATSEPTGAGNTIYF
cdr3_nt: TGTGCCACCAGTGAACCAACAGGGGCTGGAAACACCATATATTTT

d_call: -
j_call: TRBJ2-5
v_call: TRBV28
clone_size: -
cdr3_aa: CASSRSGIKRETQYF
cdr3_nt: TGTGCCAGCAGTCGCTCCGGGATTAAGAGGGAGACCCAGTACTTC

d_call: -
j_call: TRBJ2-1
v_call: TRBV18
clone_size: -
cdr3_aa: CASSPRTGSYNEQFF
cdr3_nt: TGTGCCAGCTCACCACGAACAGGGTCCTACAATGAGCAGTTCTTC

d_call: -
j_call: TRBJ1-1
v_call: TRBV6-5
clone_size: few
cdr3_aa: CASSYSSNTEAFF
cdr3_nt: TGTGCCAGCAGTTACTCCTCGAACACTGAAGCTTTCTTT

d_call: -
j_call: TRBJ1-1
v_call: TRBV7-2
clone_size: few
cdr3_aa: CASSSINGLAFF
cdr3_nt: TGTGCCAGCAGCTCAATAAACGGCTTGGCTTTCTTT

d_call: TRBD2
j_call: TRBJ2-1
v_call: TRBV4-1
clone_size: many
cdr3_aa: CASSLSGSSYNEQFF
cdr3_nt: TGCGCCAGCAGCCTTAGCGGGAGCTCCTACAATGAGCAGTTCTTC

d_call: TRBD1
j_call: TRBJ2-7
v_call: TRBV7-3
clone_size: many
cdr3_aa: CASSYQGDTYEQYF
cdr3_nt: TGTGCCAGCAGCTACCAGGGGGATACTTACGAGCAGTACTTC

d_call: -
j_call: TRBJ2-3
v_call: TRBV20-1
clone_size: -
cdr3_aa: CSARDLGSQGSTDTQYF
cdr3_nt: TGCAGTGCTAGAGATCTCGGATCACAAGGGAGCACAGATACGCAGTATTTT

d_call: TRBD1
j_call: TRBJ2-7
v_call: TRBV28
clone_size: -
cdr3_aa: CASWDRKLSYEQYF
cdr3_nt: TGTGCCAGTTGGGACAGGAAGCTTTCCTACGAGCAGTACTTC

d_call: -
j_call: TRBJ2-5
v_call: TRBV3-1
clone_size: -
cdr3_aa: CASSQGEGGQYF
cdr3_nt: TGTGCCAGCAGCCAAGGAGAAGGGGGCCAGTACTTC

d_call: TRBD2
j_call: TRBJ2-5
v_call: TRBV9
clone_size: -
cdr3_aa: CASSAYTSAGGEETQYF
cdr3_nt: TGTGCCAGCAGCGCCTACACTTCAGCGGGAGGGGAGGAGACCCAGTACTTC

d_call: TRBD1
j_call: TRBJ2-7
v_call: TRBV7-6
clone_size: few
cdr3_aa: CASSSQDRGSYEQYF
cdr3_nt: TGTGCCAGCAGCTCCCAGGACAGGGGATCCTACGAGCAGTACTTC

d_call: -
j_call: TRBJ1-1
v_call: TRBV20-1
clone_size: many
cdr3_aa: CSVRGHWTEAFF
cdr3_nt: TGCAGTGTTAGAGGGCATTGGACTGAAGCTTTCTTT

d_call: -
j_call: TRBJ1-6
v_call: TRBV11-1
clone_size: -
cdr3_aa: CASSPVVLDDYNSPLHF
cdr3_nt: TGTGCCAGCAGCCCTGTGGTCCTGGATGATTATAATTCACCCCTCCACTTT

d_call: -
j_call: TRBJ2-7
v_call: TRBV30
clone_size: few
cdr3_aa: CAWSVLGQTLGEQYF
cdr3_nt: TGTGCCTGGAGTGTACTCGGGCAGACCCTTGGCGAGCAGTACTTC

d_call: -
j_call: TRBJ2-7
v_call: TRBV5-1
clone_size: few
cdr3_aa: CASSHSVGTPAYEQYF
cdr3_nt: TGCGCCAGCAGCCATTCGGTCGGGACACCTGCCTACGAGCAGTACTTC

d_call: -
j_call: TRBJ2-7
v_call: TRBV6-2/TRBV6-3
clone_size: many
cdr3_aa: CASGAYEQYF
cdr3_nt: TGTGCCAGCGGGGCCTACGAGCAGTACTTC

d_call: -
j_call: TRBJ2-7
v_call: TRBV20-1
clone_size: many
cdr3_aa: CSVSGRSSYEQYF
cdr3_nt: TGCAGTGTCAGTGGGAGAAGTAGCTACGAGCAGTACTTC

d_call: -
j_call: TRBJ1-6
v_call: TRBV6-2/TRBV6-3
clone_size: few
cdr3_aa: CASSYSATNNSPLHF
cdr3_nt: TGTGCCAGCAGTTACTCGGCAACCAATAATTCACCCCTCCACTTT

d_call: -
j_call: TRBJ2-1
v_call: TRBV11-3
clone_size: few
cdr3_aa: CASSSGSEKMDEQFF
cdr3_nt: TGTGCCAGCAGTTCGGGATCCGAGAAGATGGATGAGCAGTTCTTC